Shown below are 10 T cell receptor beta chains from a single sample sequenced in a study of blood T cell repertoires in COVID-19. Sequencing was performed with immunoSEQ multiplex PCR; in TCRdb, only in-frame clones are kept and a portion is missing. The sample lists over 150,000 clones; approximately 86% were seen once. The sequenced sample was peripheral blood. The receptors were sampled from a man aged 30 to 45 with acute or convalescent COVID-19.

The V and J genes are TRBV7-3 and TRBJ1-6; D uncertain. Germline V CDR1 and CDR2: SGHTA, FQGTGA. The CDR3 consists of 14 residues. V shed 3 bases and J shed 8 bases, with 11 bases lying between them. This chain's CDR3 is CASSFGGFDSPLHF. The CDR3 nucleotides read TGTGCCAGCAGCTTTGGAGGGTTTGATTCACCCCTCCACTTT.

This chain connects TRBV6-5 to TRBJ1-3, with D tentatively TRBD1 (5 bases). Germline CDR1 and CDR2: MNHEY and SVGAGI. The CDR3 runs 15 residues. V gave up 2 bases and J gave up 0 bases, with 8 bases separating them. The CDR3 nucleotides read TGTGCCAGCAGTTACGAGGGACTCTCTGGAAACACCATATATTTT. The encoded protein is CASSYEGLSGNTIYF.

This sequence joins TRBV5-5 and TRBJ1-5; D not certain. V was pared by 2 bases and J by 6 bases, with 18 bases between. Germline CDR1 and CDR2: SGHKS and YYEKEE (reference sequence). This CDR3 region has 16 residues. The CDR3: CASSLLDPMSGQPQHF. Here the CDR3 DNA reads TGTGCCAGCAGCTTATTAGACCCCATGAGCGGTCAGCCCCAGCATTTT. Full variable domain (remainder filled in from reference TRBV5-5 and TRBJ1-5): DAGVTQSPTHLIKTRGQQVTLRCSPISGHKSVSWYQQVLGQGPQFIFQYYEKEERGRGNFPDRFSARQFPNYSSELNVNALLLGDSALYLCASSLLDPMSGQPQHFGDGTRLSIL.

V usage is TRBV19 and J usage is TRBJ2-5, with TRBD1 as a possible D gene (7 bases). This CDR3 contains 14 residues. Germline loops: CDR1 LNHDA, CDR2 SQIVND (reference sequence). Trimming shortened V by 3 bases and J by 3 bases, and 11 bases separated the two germline ends. The CDR3 region is CASSIGGGEETQYF. The DNA for the CDR3 is TGTGCCAGTAGTATCGGAGGGGGCGAAGAGACCCAGTACTTC.

The chain joins TRBV5-6 to TRBJ1-2; TRBD1 aligns across 7 bases. V lost 5 bases and J lost 7; bases outside the gene matches: 8. Germline CDR1 is SGHDT and CDR2 is YYEEEE. The CDR3 runs 13 residues. The DNA of the CDR3 is TGTGCCAGCAGATTGACAGGGTCGGGTGGCTACACCTTC. Amino acid sequence: CASRLTGSGGYTF. The full variable domain, rest sourced from reference TRBV5-6 and TRBJ1-2, is DAGVTQSPTHLIKTRGQQVTLRCSPKSGHDTVSWYQQALGQGPQFIFQYYEEEERQRGNFPDRFSGHQFPNYSSELNVNALLLGDSALYLCASRLTGSGGYTFGSGTRLTVV.

The chain links TRBV28 to TRBJ2-5, with a possible D match to TRBD2 (7 bases). Per germline, CDR1 MDHEN and CDR2 SYDVKM. V was clipped by 6 bases and J by 5 bases, with 13 bases between them. This CDR3 is built from 13 residues. CDR3 DNA sequence: TGTGCCAGCAGCTCGGGGGGCGGGGAGACCCAGTACTTC. It codes for CASSSGGGETQYF.

The genes are TRBV7-3 and TRBJ2-3; 10 bases are a match to TRBD1. This CDR3 has 14 amino acids. The V gene's germline CDR1 is SGHTA and CDR2 FQGTGA. V shed 8 bases, J shed 6 bases, and the junction held 8 bases outside the gene matches. CDR3 DNA sequence: TGTGCCAGCCGACAGGGGGCATCATCTGATACGCAGTATTTT. It specifies CASRQGASSDTQYF.

This clone was picked up one time. The chain carries TRBV18 and TRBJ2-3; D unresolved. Trimming left V 8 bases short and J 3 bases short, with 9 bases between. CDR3 length equals 12 residues. The germline CDR1 and CDR2 sequences are KGHSH and LQKENI. The CDR3 DNA follows: TGTGCCAGCGGGCCCCGGACAGATACGCAGTATTTT. Its protein is CASGPRTDTQYF.

The chain uses TRBV4-2 and TRBJ1-5, with TRBD1 as a possible D gene (5 bases). The CDR3 length is 17 residues. Germline V CDR1 and CDR2: LGHNA, YNFKEQ. Trimming removed 0 bases from V and 0 bases from J, with 12 bases in between. The CDR3 sequence is CASSQDWAGYSNQPQHF. Written as DNA, the CDR3 is TGTGCCAGCAGCCAAGATTGGGCAGGGTATAGCAATCAGCCCCAGCATTTT.

The CDR3 reads CASINPGRGQGGYTF. CDR3 coding DNA: TGTGCCAGCATTAATCCTGGGCGGGGACAGGGAGGCTACACCTTC. J is TRBJ1-2 and V is TRBV28; 9 nucleotides align to TRBD1. Trimming at V came to 7 bases and at J to 8 bases, leaving 14 bases not matched to a gene. The CDR3 loop spans 15 amino acids. Germline lookup yields CDR1 MDHEN and CDR2 SYDVKM.